These 7 T cell receptor beta chains share one sample of origin, sequenced in a study of blood T cells in healthy people across ages. PCR was performed a second time for roughly 7 to 11 cycles using a sample-barcoded 5' primer and a J-beta primer mix. TCRdb used MiXCR to reprocess the 5' RACE reads, holding one entry per CDR3 protein. The sample comprises about 640,000 distinct CDR3 sequences, around two fifths of which are singletons, and about 32% rests with the top ten. The material sequenced was blood. All receptors come from a man older than 75 in good health.

This clonotype has a handful of counts. The chain carries TRBV12-3 or TRBV12-4 and TRBJ2-1; D unresolved. Trimming shortened V by 5 bases and J by 4 bases, and 6 bases separated the two germline ends. The CDR3 has 12 residues. Written as DNA, the CDR3 is TGTGCCAGCAGTCGAAAATACAATGAGCAGTTCTTC. This codes for CASSRKYNEQFF.

The V call is TRBV4-2, the J call TRBJ2-3, with D possibly TRBD1 on 5 matching bases. This CDR3 is built from 15 residues. Trimming took off 6 bases at V and 0 bases at J, with 13 bases between the two ends. Germline V gene lookup returns CDR1 LGHNA and CDR2 YNFKEQ. CDR3 sequence: CASSSDRTSTDTQYF. The CDR3 DNA sequence: TGTGCCAGCAGTTCAGACAGAACTAGCACAGATACGCAGTATTTT.

The chain is built from TRBV10-2 and TRBJ1-5; D not certain. This CDR3 contains 15 residues. V gave up 5 bases and J gave up 0 bases, with 11 bases separating them. Per germline, CDR1 WSHSY and CDR2 SAAADI. The CDR3 loop is CASSPGPYSNQPQHF. The CDR3 coding sequence is TGCGCCAGCAGTCCCGGGCCCTATAGCAATCAGCCCCAGCATTTT.

The chain carries TRBV10-3 and TRBJ2-7; 7 bases line up with TRBD2. The germline V gene has CDR1 ENHRY and CDR2 SYGVKD. The CDR3 runs 16 residues. With 0 bases clipped from V and 4 bases from J, the junction kept 9 bases outside the gene matches. The CDR3 DNA reads TGTGCCATCAGTGAGTCGGCGGGACTAACCTCGTACGAGCAGTACTTC. Its translation is CAISESAGLTSYEQYF.

This clonotype has more than one count but fewer than ten. The chain carries TRBV9 and TRBJ2-1; possible D gene TRBD1, 5 bases. The CDR3 extends over 14 amino acids. The V end was cut by 3 bases, the J end by 4 bases, with 11 bases between. Looked up from germline, CDR1 is SGDLS and CDR2 is YYNGEE. The CDR3 DNA sequence: TGTGCCAGCAGCGGCCTGACAGAATACAATGAGCAGTTCTTC. Residues: CASSGLTEYNEQFF.

Comment on this clonotype: A much larger clone lies one base from this, so it may be a read error. J is TRBJ2-1 and V is TRBV6-2 or TRBV6-3; 8 nucleotides line up with TRBD1. The germline V gene has CDR1 MNHEY and CDR2 SVGEGT. CDR3 length equals 16 residues. The DNA for the CDR3 is TGTGCCAGCAGTTACTCATACAGGGGGTTTTACAATGAGAAGTTCTTC. Amino acid sequence: CASSYSYRGFYNEKFF.

The CDR3 coding sequence is TGCAGCGTTGCGGGGACAGGGACCTCCTACGAGCAGTACTTC. Amino acid sequence: CSVAGTGTSYEQYF. The V call is TRBV29-1, the J call TRBJ2-7; 9 positions match TRBD1. The CDR3 covers 14 residues. From germline, CDR1 is SQVTM and CDR2 ANQGSEA. Losses at the gene ends were 4 bases for V and 0 bases for J; bases not matched to a gene: 4.